Described below is a single TCR beta chain sequence and its context. The antigen is not known. Clones were read by immunoSEQ multiplex PCR, and TCRdb kept only the in-frame ones, dropping some. This table holds 2 million to 2.5 million clones, around 95% found once. The data originate from a study of shared clonotypes between healthy human individuals. Study findings and constraints: Shared clonotypes across all four donors exceeded non-shared ones in generation probability. Though the depth was large, rarefaction showed that sorted-subset sequencing was incomplete.

From CD4+ cells came CD45RA+ naive and CD45RA-negative memory subsets. From germline, CDR1 is SGHNT and CDR2 YYREEE (reference sequence). The CDR3 is 15 residues long. V dropped 4 bases and J dropped 1; count of bases not matched to a gene: 4. This TCR derives from a man aged 18-30 years in good health. The sample consisted of naive CD4+ T cells sorted from blood. Described subset: CD45RA+ positively selected. The chain uses TRBV5-4 and TRBJ2-1; 8 bases map to TRBD1. The CDR3 DNA is TGTGCCAGCAGCACAGGACAGGGATCCTACAATGAGCAGTTCTTC. Translating gives CASSTGQGSYNEQFF.